Each of the 4 T cell receptor beta chains below was sequenced from the same sample in a study of blood T cell repertoires in COVID-19. The method was immunoSEQ multiplex PCR; TCRdb's version includes in-frame clones alone and lacks a portion of them. This table has some 150,000 clones, roughly 82% appearing once. The sample was peripheral blood. The receptor set was obtained from a woman between 50 and 59 years old in a cohort sampled during active or convalescent COVID-19.

The gene calls are TRBV6-6 and TRBJ1-2; tentatively, D is TRBD1 (5 bases). Germline assignment: CDR1 MNHNY and CDR2 SVGAGI (reference sequence). The CDR3 contains 11 residues. The CDR3 bases are TGTGTCTCGACAGCTAACTATGGCTACACCTTC. Translated, it gives CVSTANYGYTF.

The genes are TRBV5-6 and TRBJ2-3; perhaps TRBD2 as D (6 bases). The CDR3 runs 14 residues. Trimming stripped 0 bases from V and 6 bases from J, with 11 bases between. Per the germline V gene, CDR1 is SGHDT and CDR2 is YYEEEE. CDR3 sequence reads: CASSLGQRVDTQYF. CDR3 sequence (DNA): TGTGCCAGCAGCTTGGGACAGCGGGTGGATACGCAGTATTTT. The full variable domain, in which reference TRBV5-6 and TRBJ2-3 provide the parts outside the CDR3, is DAGVTQSPTHLIKTRGQQVTLRCSPKSGHDTVSWYQQALGQGPQFIFQYYEEEERQRGNFPDRFSGHQFPNYSSELNVNALLLGDSALYLCASSLGQRVDTQYFGPGTRLTVL.

The chain joins TRBV12-3 or TRBV12-4 to TRBJ2-3; no firm D call. This CDR3 spans 13 amino acids. V lost 6 bases, J lost 4 bases, and 11 bases lay in between. Here the CDR3 reads CASSFYSPDTQYF. The CDR3 DNA sequence: TGTGCCAGCAGCTTTTATAGCCCAGATACGCAGTATTTT.

The CDR3 region has the DNA TGTGCCAGCAGCTTATGGCACGACTCACAATACAATGAGCAGTTCTTC. Its protein product is CASSLWHDSQYNEQFF. The chain employs TRBV7-3 and TRBJ2-1; no definite D call. Germline-derived CDR1 and CDR2 are SGHTA and FQGTGA. CDR3 size: 16 residues. The V and J ends lost 2 bases and 4 bases respectively, with 15 bases between them.